This TCR beta chain was recorded in a study of T cells in Graves' hyperthyroidism and ophthalmopathy. Study-level findings and limits: Ophthalmopathy was model-predicted a median about 6.9 months pre-onset. Also found in blood were most expanded thyroid clonotypes above 0.001.

Those with hyperthyroidism were 18 to 65 years old, newly diagnosed, and ill for under 2 months. TCR beta CDR3 regions were amplified from RNA transcripts. Researchers ran a first-round RT-PCR on the TCR CDR3 using the HTBI primer set. TCRdb passed the multiplex PCR reads through MiXCR, listing each CDR3 protein once. The table records some 250,000 distinct CDR3 sequences, roughly 15% of them present only once. Of note for this clonotype: Its antigen remains unknown.

Germline V gene data show CDR1 as MRHNA and CDR2 as SNTAGT. The CDR3 covers 17 residues. Trimming cost V 0 bases and J 0 bases, with 15 bases left between them. The V and J genes are TRBV6-4 and TRBJ2-7, with D tentatively TRBD2 (5 bases). The receptor was derived from a woman aged 45-65 years with Graves' hyperthyroidism that later progressed to Graves' ophthalmopathy. Sequenced: blood. In DNA form, the CDR3 reads TGTGCCAGCAGTGACTCGAGGAAACGGGGAAGCTCCTACGAGCAGTACTTC. Encoded protein: CASSDSRKRGSSYEQYF.